The text below deals with one T cell receptor beta chain. Antigen: not known. Data came from immunoSEQ multiplex PCR; TCRdb stores just in-frame clones and leaves some out. The sample has around 130,000 clones, around 91% seen once; the top ten hold around 3.1%. The CDR3 extends over 16 amino acids. The germline gives CDR1 SGHTA, CDR2 FQGTGA. Trimming removed 5 bases from V and 6 bases from J; junction bases left unmatched: 6. This entry comes from a study of T cell responses to AZD1222 COVID-19 vaccine. Study-level information: Second doses were pooled across both intervals (about 4 or about 12 weeks). Overall study results and limits: Baseline serostatus was positive in only six AZD1222 recipients. In a largely white British group with more females than males, clonal diversity was possibly underestimated.

The specimen comprised peripheral blood, sampled on day 0 of AZD1222 vaccination. This clonotype originated in an adult in good health. The chain employs TRBV7-3 and TRBJ2-1, with TRBD2 identical over 14 bases. The CDR3 loop is CASSARLAGGFNEQFF. CDR3 DNA sequence: TGTGCCAGCAGCGCCCGACTAGCGGGAGGGTTCAATGAGCAGTTCTTC.